This T cell receptor (beta chain) was recorded in a study of CD4+ T cells in melanoma. Study-level results: CD8+ T cell, macrophage and B cell function reportedly correlated with neoantigen-specific CD4+ T cells. In melanoma, neoantigen-specific CD4+ T cells reportedly differed in differentiation state.

Data came from immunoSEQ multiplex PCR; TCRdb stores just in-frame clones and leaves some out. The top ten clones hold over 1.5% of a sample with about 140,000 clones, about 93% of them seen once. Concerning this clone: What it recognizes is unknown.

The clonotype was recovered from a human donor with melanoma.

The CDR3 is CASSQVLSQRLKETQYF. CDR3 DNA: TGTGCCAGCAGCCAAGTTCTCTCCCAGCGGCTAAAGGAGACCCAGTACTTC. The chain links TRBV14 to TRBJ2-5; weak D call: TRBD2 (5 bases). V shed 1 base and J shed 5 bases, with 20 bases lying between them. The CDR3 is 17 residues long. Germline values: CDR1 SGHDN, CDR2 FVKESK.